Listed here are 20 T cell receptor beta chains from one sample, sequenced in a study of CD8 T cells in Susac syndrome (dated by TCRdb to the late 2010s). The library was obtained by the immunoSEQ multiplex PCR assay. RNA was extracted with the RNeasy kit and 0.5 to 1 ug was reverse transcribed using random hexamers. TCRdb applied fastp at Q25 and MiXCR to the public reads, then kept only in-frame beta chains. Every distinct CDR3 protein forms one entry, paired with its most common genes and DNA. This sample has fewer than 150,000 distinct CDR3 sequences in its table, and under 95% of those were observed once. The ten most abundant clones make up about 0.25% of the sample. The sequenced sample consisted of CD8+ T cells from PBMCs. The origin of the receptors is a human donor with multiple sclerosis.

This chain links TRBV5-6 with TRBJ2-7, with unresolved D. CDR1 and CDR2 (germline): SGHDT, YYEEEE. V was pared by 1 base and J by 7 bases, with 12 bases between. The CDR3 has 13 amino acids. The CDR3, as DNA: TGTGCCAGCAGCTTGACAGACTCCTTGGAGCAGTACTTC. Protein product: CASSLTDSLEQYF. Complete variable domain (other parts from reference TRBV5-6 and TRBJ2-7): DAGVTQSPTHLIKTRGQQVTLRCSPKSGHDTVSWYQQALGQGPQFIFQYYEEEERQRGNFPDRFSGHQFPNYSSELNVNALLLGDSALYLCASSLTDSLEQYFGPGTRLTVT.

The chain recombines TRBV28 with TRBJ1-1; 9 positions match TRBD1. Germline V gene data show CDR1 as MDHEN and CDR2 as SYDVKM. CDR3 length equals 13 residues. V lost 3 bases, J lost 8 bases, and 4 bases stayed unmatched. The CDR3 DNA sequence: TGTGCCAGCAGTTTGGACAGGGGAGGCGAAGCTTTCTTT. It codes for CASSLDRGGEAFF. Based on the CDR3 plus reference TRBV28 and TRBJ1-1, the full variable domain is DVKVTQSSRYLVKRTGEKVFLECVQDMDHENMFWYRQDPGLGLRLIYFSYDVKMKEKGDIPEGYSVSREKKERFSLILESASTNQTSMYLCASSLDRGGEAFFGQGTRLTVV.

This sequence joins TRBV4-1 and TRBJ2-2; D is uncertain. The germline gives CDR1 MGHRA, CDR2 YSYEKL. The CDR3 is made up of 15 amino acids. Trimming cost V 7 bases and J 4 bases, with 16 bases left between them. The CDR3 reads CASTLGNSGTGELFF. The CDR3 DNA is TGCGCCAGCACTCTAGGCAACAGTGGCACCGGGGAGCTGTTTTTT.

This chain joins TRBV24-1 and TRBJ2-2; 9 nucleotides match TRBD1. V dropped 3 bases and J dropped 6; count of bases not matched to a gene: 4. CDR3 length equals 15 residues. Per germline, CDR1 KGHDR and CDR2 SFDVKD. The CDR3 DNA reads as TGTGCCACCAGTGATCCGGACAGGGGACCCGGGGAGCTGTTTTTT. It codes for CATSDPDRGPGELFF.

The genes are TRBV7-6 and TRBJ1-4; D unclear. The CDR3 runs to 15 residues. Germline CDR1 and CDR2: SGHVS and FNYEAQ. V shed 5 bases and J shed 4 bases, with 14 bases lying between them. The CDR3 DNA reads TGTGCCAGCAGCCCGTCGACTGTGATTAATGAAAAACTGTTTTTT. Translated: CASSPSTVINEKLFF.

The chain is built from TRBV5-6 and TRBJ1-4, with 11 bases that match TRBD1. This CDR3 has 16 amino acids. V shed 1 base, J shed 7 bases, and the junction held 6 bases outside the gene matches. Germline V gives CDR1 SGHDT, CDR2 YYEEEE. The CDR3 region is CASSLRTGGESEKLFF. For the CDR3, the DNA is TGTGCCAGCAGCTTGCGGACAGGGGGCGAGAGTGAAAAACTGTTTTTT.

This clonotype has just one count. The chain joins TRBV13 to TRBJ2-1, with 13 bases identical to TRBD2. The CDR3 totals 15 residues. The germline gives CDR1 PRHDT, CDR2 FYEKMQ (reference sequence). V trimming: 4 bases; J trimming: 9 bases; junction bases outside the gene matches: 6. This CDR3 reads CASSSGLAGRGEQFF. DNA of the CDR3: TGTGCCAGCAGCTCGGGACTAGCGGGAAGGGGTGAGCAGTTCTTC.

The rearrangement links TRBV30 to TRBJ2-1; possible D gene TRBD1, 5 bases. Trimming left V 2 bases short and J 9 bases short, with 17 bases between. Germline CDR1 GTSNPN, CDR2 SVGIG (reference sequence). The CDR3 spans 14 residues. CDR3 sequence: CAWSFRGNMGEQFF. The DNA of the CDR3 is TGTGCCTGGAGTTTTAGGGGTAATATGGGTGAGCAGTTCTTC.

This chain links TRBV3-1 with TRBJ1-4; D is unclear. This CDR3 contains 15 residues. Germline values: CDR1 LGHDT, CDR2 YNNKEL (reference sequence). The ends were cut back, 2 bases at V and 0 bases at J, with 7 bases in the middle. The CDR3 sequence is CASSQPTATNEKLFF. The CDR3 DNA sequence: TGTGCCAGCAGCCAACCGACTGCAACTAATGAAAAACTGTTTTTT.

This chain uses TRBV7-9 with TRBJ2-7; unclear D gene. Germline V gene sequence: CDR1 SEHNR, CDR2 FQNEAQ (reference sequence). Trimming left V 1 base short and J 2 bases short, with 6 bases between. There are 13 residues in the CDR3. CDR3 nucleotides: TGTGCCAGCAGCTTAGGGGATACCTACGAGCAGTACTTC. It yields the protein CASSLGDTYEQYF.

V is TRBV7-8 and J is TRBJ2-3, with D hard to call. V was shortened by 2 bases and J by 4 bases, with 10 bases between the two germline ends. The CDR3 loop spans 14 amino acids. Germline V gene data show CDR1 as SGHVS and CDR2 as FQNEAQ. CDR3 in amino acids: CASSLSLPPDTQYF. The CDR3 nucleotides are TGTGCCAGCAGCTTATCCCTGCCGCCAGATACGCAGTATTTT.

V is TRBV30 and J is TRBJ2-2; D is undetermined. The CDR3 loop spans 13 amino acids. Between the trimmed V and J ends, which lost 4 bases and 1 base, there was a span of 7 bases. Germline CDR1 is GTSNPN and CDR2 is SVGIG (reference sequence). The CDR3 loop is CAWNPVNTGELFF. The CDR3 coding sequence is TGTGCCTGGAACCCAGTGAACACCGGGGAGCTGTTTTTT.

Turning to this clonotype: Germline is not matched at one junction end, which may reflect a read error. The CDR3 region has the DNA TGTGCCAGCGGTGATGGCAGGGGAAAGGTCGAGCAGTACTTC. Residues: CASGDGRGKVEQYF. The chain links TRBV2 to TRBJ2-7; maybe TRBD1 (6 bases). In germline, CDR1 is SNHLY, CDR2 FYNNEI. This CDR3 spans 14 amino acids.

The chain links TRBV28 to TRBJ2-1; possible D gene TRBD2, 6 bases. The CDR3 has 16 amino acids. Looked up from germline, CDR1 is MDHEN and CDR2 is SYDVKM. Between the trimmed V and J ends, which lost 3 bases and 3 bases, there was a span of 15 bases. The DNA of the CDR3 is TGTGCCAGCAGTTTCCCCGGGGTAGCGGACTACAATGAGCAGTTCTTC. It is translated as CASSFPGVADYNEQFF. The variable domain in full, completed from reference TRBV28 and TRBJ2-1, reads DVKVTQSSRYLVKRTGEKVFLECVQDMDHENMFWYRQDPGLGLRLIYFSYDVKMKEKGDIPEGYSVSREKKERFSLILESASTNQTSMYLCASSFPGVADYNEQFFGPGTRLTVL.

The chain employs TRBV20-1 and TRBJ2-7, with 7 positions matching TRBD2. Per germline, CDR1 DFQATT and CDR2 SNEGSKA (reference sequence). V trimming: 0 bases; J trimming: 0 bases; junction bases outside the gene matches: 11. The CDR3 runs to 17 residues. The CDR3 here is CSARDPFLAASSYEQYF. DNA for the CDR3: TGCAGTGCTAGAGACCCATTTCTAGCGGCGAGCTCCTACGAGCAGTACTTC.

A single count supports this clonotype. This chain links TRBV6-1 with TRBJ2-7; 8 bases map to TRBD1. The CDR3 totals 14 residues. J was trimmed by 7 bases and V by 4 bases; bases with no gene match: 9. Germline assignment: CDR1 MNHNS and CDR2 SASEGT. Here the CDR3 reads CASSAMTGVEEQYF. CDR3 nucleotides: TGTGCCAGCAGTGCCATGACAGGGGTGGAGGAGCAGTACTTC.

This clonotype was picked up one time. This chain uses TRBV5-8 with TRBJ2-7; 9 nucleotides match TRBD1. This CDR3 has 16 residues. V lost 1 base and J lost 5; bases outside the gene matches: 10. The germline V gene encodes CDR1 SGHTS and CDR2 YDEGEE. In DNA form, the CDR3 reads TGTGCCAGCAGCTTGAGTGGGACAGGGAGATATGACGAGCAGTACTTC. This translates into CASSLSGTGRYDEQYF. The complete variable domain, with remaining parts taken from reference TRBV5-8 and TRBJ2-7, reads EAGVTQSPTHLIKTRGQQATLRCSPISGHTSVYWYQQALGLGLQFLLWYDEGEERNRGNFPPRFSGRQFPNYSSELNVNALELEDSALYLCASSLSGTGRYDEQYFGPGTRLTVT.

The rearrangement joins TRBV2 to TRBJ2-1; TRBD1 aligns across 11 bases. Trimming cost V 7 bases and J 10 bases; bases outside gene matches: 9. This CDR3 comprises 14 residues. CDR1 is SNHLY, CDR2 FYNNEI, per germline. The CDR3 region has the DNA TGTGCCAGCAATTCGGACAGGGGGCGTGAGGAGCAGTTCTTC. Its translation: CASNSDRGREEQFF. The full variable domain, rest sourced from reference TRBV2 and TRBJ2-1, is EPEVTQTPSHQVTQMGQEVILRCVPISNHLYFYWYRQILGQKVEFLVSFYNNEISEKSEIFDDQFSVERPDGSNFTLKIRSTKLEDSAMYFCASNSDRGREEQFFGPGTRLTVL.

This clonotype was found once. CDR3 nucleotide sequence: TGTGCCAGCAGCCCAGGACTAGCGGGAGCTTTTGGCGCAGATACGCAGTATTTT. As protein: CASSPGLAGAFGADTQYF. This chain connects TRBV6-1 to TRBJ2-3, with 13 positions matching TRBD2. The CDR3 length is 18 residues. J was trimmed by 4 bases and V by 6 bases; bases with no gene match: 13. Per the germline V gene, CDR1 is MNHNS and CDR2 is SASEGT.

The rearrangement joins TRBV7-9 to TRBJ2-7; the match to TRBD2 covers 7 bases. The germline V gene encodes CDR1 SEHNR and CDR2 FQNEAQ (reference sequence). This CDR3 spans 14 amino acids. V shed 7 bases and J 6 bases; nucleotides not matched to a gene: 12. The DNA for the CDR3 is TGTGCCAGCACCCACTCGGGGGGTATCGCCGAGCAGTACTTC. It is translated as CASTHSGGIAEQYF.